These T cell receptor beta chains were read from a single sample in a study of shared clonotypes between healthy human individuals. Data came from immunoSEQ multiplex PCR; TCRdb stores just in-frame clones and leaves some out. This sample yields roughly 2 million clones, of which approximately 96% are seen a single time; over 0.1% belongs to the top ten. Specimen: naive CD4+ T cells sorted from blood. The receptors stem from a man between 18 and 29 years old in good health. Each CDR3 is given with its conserved first and last residue. A D gene is named only where the DNA matches it firmly. Some rows mark clone size as missing; the rest say once, few, many or name a class of expanded clone.

size	J	V	D	CDR3	DNA
-	TRBJ1-2	TRBV5-1	-	CASSLRRRRTNYGYTF	TGCGCCAGCAGCCTTAGGAGAAGGCGCACTAACTATGGCTACACCTTC
-	TRBJ1-3	TRBV6-5	TRBD1	CASSKDRVVGNTIYF	TGTGCCAGCAGCAAAGACAGGGTGGTCGGAAACACCATATATTTT
-	TRBJ1-5	TRBV6-1	-	CASSVVWQPQHF	TGTGCCAGCTCTGTCGTCTGGCAGCCCCAGCATTTT
-	TRBJ1-1	TRBV2	-	CASSEIGVTGTEAFF	TGTGCCAGCAGTGAAATAGGGGTTACGGGCACTGAAGCTTTCTTT
-	TRBJ1-5	TRBV6-1	-	CASSEIIGANQPQHF	TGTGCCAGCAGTGAAATTATAGGGGCGAATCAGCCCCAGCATTTT
-	TRBJ2-5	TRBV4-3	TRBD1	CASSQDRNRGQETQYF	TGCGCCAGCAGCCAAGATCGTAACAGGGGACAAGAGACCCAGTACTTC
-	TRBJ2-7	TRBV27	-	CASSLTGNGYEQYF	TGTGCCAGCAGTTTAACCGGGAACGGCTACGAGCAGTACTTC
-	TRBJ1-1	TRBV28	TRBD1	CASSLVLLGQVVNTEAFF	TGTGCCAGCAGTTTAGTATTGTTGGGACAGGTTGTGAACACTGAAGCTTTCTTT
-	TRBJ1-1	TRBV14	-	CASSRGAGFRDTEAFF	TGTGCCAGCAGCCGGGGAGCTGGCTTTCGAGACACTGAAGCTTTCTTT
-	TRBJ1-2	TRBV6-1	-	CATWTRINYGYTF	TGTGCCACGTGGACCAGGATTAACTATGGCTACACCTTC
-	TRBJ2-5	TRBV6-5	TRBD2	CASRSSGSAETQYF	TGTGCCAGCAGATCCAGCGGGAGTGCAGAGACCCAGTACTTC
-	TRBJ2-7	TRBV10-3	TRBD1	CAIRQGVGPTYEQYF	TGTGCCATCAGACAGGGGGTGGGGCCAACCTACGAGCAGTACTTC
-	TRBJ2-5	TRBV7-3	-	CASSPDGGYQETQYF	TGTGCCAGCAGCCCCGATGGAGGGTACCAAGAGACCCAGTACTTC
-	TRBJ1-5	TRBV30	-	CAWRAGGKQPQHF	TGTGCCTGGCGGGCCGGTGGTAAACAGCCCCAGCATTTT
-	TRBJ2-4	TRBV11-2	-	CASSPRVSGGPNIQYF	TGTGCCAGCAGCCCGCGCGTCTCGGGTGGACCAAACATTCAGTACTTC
-	TRBJ1-3	TRBV7-9	TRBD1	CASSSADRGRGNTIYF	TGTGCCAGCAGCTCGGCGGACAGGGGTAGAGGAAACACCATATATTTT
-	TRBJ2-3	TRBV7-3	-	CASSDPGITDTQYF	TGTGCCAGCAGCGACCCGGGTATCACAGATACGCAGTATTTT
-	TRBJ2-2	TRBV18	TRBD2	CASSPPNSGSAGELFF	TGTGCCAGCTCACCACCGAATAGCGGGAGCGCCGGGGAGCTGTTTTTT
-	TRBJ2-7	TRBV19	TRBD2	CASRGGRGSYEQYF	TGTGCCAGTAGGGGCGGGAGAGGATCCTACGAGCAGTACTTC
-	TRBJ2-7	TRBV28	TRBD1	CATLDRPTYEQYF	TGTGCCACTTTGGACAGGCCCACCTACGAGCAGTACTTC
-	TRBJ1-2	TRBV6-6	-	CASRTDLGGYTF	TGTGCCAGCAGGACCGACTTAGGTGGCTACACCTTC
-	TRBJ2-1	TRBV28	-	CASSTTASTYNEQFF	TGTGCCAGCAGTACGACAGCATCGACCTACAATGAGCAGTTCTTC
once	TRBJ1-5	TRBV2	TRBD1	CASTDRVFNQPQHF	TGTGCCAGCACCGACAGGGTTTTTAATCAGCCCCAGCATTTT
once	TRBJ1-1	TRBV25-1	-	CASSGVQGYTEAFF	TGTGCCAGCAGTGGGGTGCAGGGGTACACTGAAGCTTTCTTT
-	TRBJ2-2	TRBV19	-	CARHRGLVAGELFF	TGTGCCCGCCATCGGGGACTTGTGGCCGGGGAGCTGTTTTTT
once	TRBJ2-7	TRBV7-2	-	CASSPGTEIAYEQYF	TGTGCCAGCAGCCCCGGGACCGAAATAGCCTACGAGCAGTACTTC
-	TRBJ2-7	TRBV10-2	TRBD2	CASRGALAGEQYF	TGCGCCAGCAGGGGGGCCCTAGCGGGTGAGCAGTACTTC
-	TRBJ1-2	TRBV2	-	CASRFSQLNLSYGYTF	TGTGCCAGCAGATTTTCACAGCTGAATCTCAGTTATGGCTACACCTTC
once	TRBJ2-7	TRBV5-8	TRBD1	CASSPGALDRNNRGYEQYF	TGTGCCAGCAGCCCCGGGGCCCTGGACAGGAACAATAGGGGCTACGAGCAGTACTTC
-	TRBJ2-1	TRBV5-1	-	CASSRDNHNEQFF	TGCGCCAGCAGCAGAGACAACCACAATGAGCAGTTCTTC
-	TRBJ1-2	TRBV2	-	CASSEYRGGGYTF	TGTGCCAGCAGTGAATACCGGGGAGGAGGCTACACCTTC
-	TRBJ1-2	TRBV5-1	-	CASSPGVGGIYGYTF	TGCGCCAGCAGCCCCGGGGTAGGGGGAATATATGGCTACACCTTC
-	TRBJ2-2	TRBV15	-	CATSRVLVSNTGELFF	TGTGCCACCAGCAGAGTACTAGTATCGAACACCGGGGAGCTGTTTTTT
once	TRBJ2-7	TRBV18	-	CASSGSSYEQYF	TGTGCCAGCTCAGGTTCTTCGTACGAGCAGTACTTC
-	TRBJ2-7	TRBV5-1	-	CASSLGTGTSYEQYF	TGCGCCAGCAGCTTGGGAACAGGCACCTCCTACGAGCAGTACTTC
-	TRBJ1-2	TRBV5-8	-	CASSRDGYYGYTF	TGTGCCAGCAGCAGAGACGGGTACTATGGCTACACCTTC
-	TRBJ2-5	TRBV21-1	-	CASSNHTLLSLAGGILQETQYF	TGTGCCAGCAGCAACCATACTTTACTGAGCCTAGCGGGAGGGATTTTACAAGAGACCCAGTACTTC
-	TRBJ2-3	TRBV4-2	TRBD2	CASSQELAGVSADTQYF	TGTGCCAGCAGCCAGGAACTAGCGGGAGTTAGCGCAGATACGCAGTATTTT